These 9 T cell receptor beta chains originate from one sample sequenced in a study of shared clonotypes between healthy human individuals. The protocol was immunoSEQ multiplex PCR, while the TCRdb copy is restricted to in-frame clones and leaves out a portion. The sample has around 440,000 clones, 60% to 80% seen once. Source material: PBMCs. Source of these receptors: a woman in her 40s in good health. Some clones in this sample may be carry-over from other donors' samples.

The J gene is TRBJ2-3, the V gene TRBV11-3; 10 bases agree with TRBD1. V was pared by 1 base and J by 1 base, with 2 bases of the junction left unmatched. This CDR3 is built from 16 residues. Per the germline V gene, CDR1 is SGHNT and CDR2 is YENEEA. The CDR3 reads CASSLGGTGGTDTQYF. CDR3 nucleotides: TGTGCCAGCAGCTTAGGGGGGACAGGGGGCACAGATACGCAGTATTTT.

V is TRBV28 and J is TRBJ1-5, with D perhaps TRBD1 (5 bases). CDR1 is MDHEN and CDR2 is SYDVKM in the germline V gene. This CDR3 spans 13 amino acids. The V end lost 7 bases, the J end lost 15 bases, and 22 bases lay between the germline ends. The CDR3 DNA is TGTGCCAGCATTTCGGGGGGAGACGTCGAGGGGCATTTT. This sequence encodes CASISGGDVEGHF.

This clone was counted many times. The gene calls are TRBV19 and TRBJ1-1; D perhaps matches TRBD1 (6 bases). This CDR3 region has 15 residues. Germline CDR1 LNHDA, CDR2 SQIVND (reference sequence). Trimming took 5 bases from V and 1 from J, leaving 14 bases between them. The chain's CDR3 is CASSLQGSANTEAFF. CDR3 coding DNA: TGTGCCAGTAGTTTGCAGGGGTCGGCGAACACTGAAGCTTTCTTT.

The V gene is TRBV15, the J gene TRBJ1-2, with unresolved D. The CDR3 has 13 residues. Germline V lookup: CDR1 LNHNV, CDR2 YYDKDF (reference sequence). Trimming took 1 base from V and 8 from J, leaving 11 bases between them. CDR3 coding DNA: TGTGCCACCAGCAGAGCTCTCTGGGAGGGCTACACCTTC. Translation: CATSRALWEGYTF.

Of note for this clone: A far larger clone is one nucleotide away, so this likely arose from a read error. The chain combines TRBV25-1 with TRBJ2-3; D gene uncertain. The germline V gene has CDR1 MGHDK and CDR2 SYGVNS. This CDR3 contains 11 residues. Trimming pared 7 bases from V and 2 bases from J, leaving 4 bases between. Here the CDR3 reads CASTHTDTQYF. CDR3 in DNA: TGTGCCAGCACCCACACAGATACGCAGTATTTT.

Details on this clone: A far larger clone is just one base off, so this is likely a read error. The V call is TRBV7-9, the J call TRBJ2-1; 12 nucleotides agree with TRBD2. The V gene end was trimmed by 5 bases and the J gene end by 8 bases; junction bases not matched to a gene: 7. The germline V gene has CDR1 SEHNR and CDR2 FQNEAQ (reference sequence). This CDR3 has 15 residues. CDR3 in amino acids: CASSPRTSGIDEQFF. Here the CDR3 DNA reads TGTGCCAGCAGCCCCCGGACTAGCGGGATCGATGAGCAGTTCTTC.

The chain recombines TRBV11-2 with TRBJ1-3; maybe TRBD1 (5 bases). Germline values: CDR1 SGHAT, CDR2 FQNNGV. The length of the CDR3 is 16 residues. The V gene lost 2 bases and the J gene lost 0 bases, with 11 bases spanning the gap. The CDR3 sequence: CASSLLQELSGNTIYF. DNA of the CDR3: TGTGCCAGCAGCTTATTACAGGAGCTCTCTGGAAACACCATATATTTT.

This rearrangement joins TRBV6-5 to TRBJ2-7; the D gene is possibly TRBD1 (6 bases). This CDR3 is built from 15 residues. V was clipped by 4 bases and J by 2 bases, with 15 bases between them. Germline CDR1 reads MNHEY; CDR2 reads SVGAGI. The CDR3 reads CASSSSGTQTYEQYF. The DNA for the CDR3 is TGTGCCAGCAGTTCCTCCGGGACACAAACCTACGAGCAGTACTTC.

The chain joins TRBV7-9 to TRBJ2-6; 7 bases are a match to TRBD1. CDR3 length: 15 amino acids. The ends lost 4 bases at V and 4 bases at J; junction bases unmatched: 4. Per the germline V gene, CDR1 is SEHNR and CDR2 is FQNEAQ (reference sequence). The CDR3 sequence: CASSYTGEGANVLTF. CDR3 nucleotide sequence: TGTGCCAGCAGCTATACAGGGGAAGGGGCCAACGTCCTGACTTTC.